A single sample gave rise to the 15 T cell receptor beta chains below, sequenced in a study of blood T cell repertoires in COVID-19. Generated by immunoSEQ multiplex PCR, the TCRdb table keeps only in-frame clones and is missing some. Of 98,000 or so clones detected, roughly four fifths appear once; the ten largest clones hold about 5%. Source material: peripheral blood. Source of these receptors: a man aged 55 to 70 with acute or convalescent COVID-19.

The chain combines TRBV5-1 with TRBJ1-1; no clear D gene. Between the trimmed V and J ends, which lost 4 bases and 3 bases, there was a span of 13 bases. This CDR3 has 14 residues. CDR1 SGHRS and CDR2 YFSETQ come from the germline V gene. The CDR3 sequence is CASSPREGYTEAFF. CDR3 coding DNA: TGCGCCAGCAGCCCGAGGGAAGGATACACTGAAGCTTTCTTT.

This clone was seen just once. The chain links TRBV21-1 to TRBJ1-1; the table's D call TRBD1 went unverified against the DNA. TRBV21-1 is a pseudogene locus. The CDR3 sequence is 16 residues long. CDR3 sequence: CASSTYGQGASTEAFF. The DNA of the CDR3 is TGTGCCAGCAGCACTTACGGACAGGGGGCGTCGACTGAAGCTTTCTTT.

The gene calls are TRBV6-5 and TRBJ2-1; 8 bases are shared with TRBD2. The ends lost 8 bases at V and 4 bases at J; junction bases unmatched: 10. Per the germline V gene, CDR1 is MNHEY and CDR2 is SVGAGI. The CDR3 covers 15 residues. CDR3 in amino acids: CASRKRGLDYNEQFF. The CDR3, as DNA: TGTGCCAGCCGAAAACGGGGACTAGATTACAATGAGCAGTTCTTC.

V usage is TRBV27 and J usage is TRBJ2-3, with D hard to call. This CDR3 has 13 residues. Germline assignment: CDR1 MNHEY and CDR2 SMNVEV (reference sequence). V was cut by 6 bases and J by 2 bases, with 9 bases left in between. The CDR3: CASRSLLTDTQYF. CDR3 DNA sequence: TGTGCCAGCAGGTCACTTCTCACAGATACGCAGTATTTT.

This clone was found a few times. The chain combines TRBV19 with TRBJ1-1, with 7 bases aligning to TRBD1. With 5 bases clipped from V and 4 bases from J, the junction kept 4 bases outside the gene matches. The germline V gene encodes CDR1 LNHDA and CDR2 SQIVND (reference sequence). CDR3 length: 13 amino acids. The chain's CDR3 is CASSRQGVTEAFF. Here the CDR3 DNA reads TGTGCCAGTAGTCGACAGGGTGTCACTGAAGCTTTCTTT.

The chain carries TRBV28 and TRBJ2-1, with 9 bases matching TRBD2. The CDR3 runs 14 residues. Germline-derived CDR1 and CDR2 are MDHEN and SYDVKM. J gave up 2 bases and V 6 bases, and 2 bases lay outside the gene matches. The CDR3 loop is CASRAGGPYNEQFF. In DNA, the CDR3 is TGTGCCAGCAGGGCGGGAGGGCCCTACAATGAGCAGTTCTTC.

This chain joins TRBV5-6 and TRBJ1-4; 10 nucleotides match TRBD1. The V and J ends lost 0 bases and 5 bases, in that order; junction bases with no gene match: 1. CDR3 length: 15 residues. CDR1 SGHDT and CDR2 YYEEEE come from the germline V gene. The DNA of the CDR3 is TGTGCCAGCAGCTTGGCGGGACAGGGGAATGAAAAACTGTTTTTT. This gives the protein CASSLAGQGNEKLFF.

As DNA, the CDR3 is TGTGCCAGCAGCCCCCGGGACAGAGATCAGCCCCAGCATTTT. Protein: CASSPRDRDQPQHF. V and J are TRBV9 and TRBJ1-5; 7 nucleotides agree with TRBD1. The CDR3 spans 14 residues. The junction had 6 bases not matched to a gene; V was cut back by 4 bases and J by 5 bases. In germline, CDR1 is SGDLS, CDR2 YYNGEE. The full variable domain, rest sourced from reference TRBV9 and TRBJ1-5, is DSGVTQTPKHLITATGQRVTLRCSPRSGDLSVYWYQQSLDQGLQFLIQYYNGEERAKGNILERFSAQQFPDLHSELNLSSLELGDSALYFCASSPRDRDQPQHFGDGTRLSIL.

This clone was counted between two and nine times. The V and J genes are TRBV19 and TRBJ1-2; 7 nucleotides match TRBD1. With 4 bases clipped from V and 7 bases from J, the junction kept 12 bases outside the gene matches. The CDR3 is 15 amino acids. The germline gives CDR1 LNHDA, CDR2 SQIVND (reference sequence). CDR3 bases: TGTGCCAGTAGTACCCGACAGGGAGGATCGACTGGCTACACCTTC. Encoded protein: CASSTRQGGSTGYTF. The full variable domain, its missing parts supplied by reference TRBV19 and TRBJ1-2, is DGGITQSPKYLFRKEGQNVTLSCEQNLNHDAMYWYRQDPGQGLRLIYYSQIVNDFQKGDIAEGYSVSREKKESFPLTVTSAQKNPTAFYLCASSTRQGGSTGYTFGSGTRLTVV.

This sequence joins TRBV7-2 and TRBJ1-6, with TRBD1 matching over 8 bases. The CDR3 runs to 15 residues. The V gene's germline CDR1 is SGHTA and CDR2 FQGNSA. Trimming cost V 2 bases and J 8 bases; bases outside gene matches: 5. The CDR3 DNA reads as TGTGCCAGCAGCTTAAGGCTGACAGGGGATTCACCCCTCCACTTT. It yields the protein CASSLRLTGDSPLHF.

The chain uses TRBV4-3 and TRBJ2-1, with TRBD2 matching over 12 bases. The length of the CDR3 is 17 residues. V lost 3 bases and J lost 6; bases outside the gene matches: 9. The germline V gene has CDR1 LGHNA and CDR2 YSLEER. CDR3 DNA: TGCGCCAGCAGCCAGTCGACTAGCGGGAGAGATAGCAATGAGCAGTTCTTC. This sequence encodes CASSQSTSGRDSNEQFF.

This clone was seen a handful of times. This chain links TRBV11-1 with TRBJ2-2, with 9 nucleotides matching TRBD1. CDR1 is SGHAT, CDR2 FQDESV, per germline (reference sequence). The CDR3 runs 15 residues. V lost 4 bases to trimming and J lost 2 bases; unmatched junction nucleotides: 2. CDR3 loop: CASSSTGGNTGELFF. For the CDR3, the DNA is TGTGCCAGCAGCTCGACAGGGGGAAACACCGGGGAGCTGTTTTTT.

The rearrangement joins TRBV2 to TRBJ2-1; 11 bases align to TRBD2. CDR3 length equals 14 residues. V shed 3 bases and J 8 bases; nucleotides not matched to a gene: 3. The germline V gene has CDR1 SNHLY and CDR2 FYNNEI. The DNA for the CDR3 is TGTGCCAGCAGTGAGGGACTAGCGGCGGATGAGCAGTTCTTC. Protein sequence: CASSEGLAADEQFF.

The rearrangement uses TRBV4-2 and TRBJ1-6, with TRBD1 matching 8 bases. This CDR3 has 18 residues. Losses at the gene ends were 0 bases for V and 9 bases for J; bases not matched to a gene: 13. The germline CDR1 and CDR2 sequences are LGHNA and YNFKEQ. CDR3 sequence: CASSQDPLSGGAFSPLHF. CDR3 nucleotides: TGTGCCAGCAGCCAAGATCCCTTGTCAGGGGGCGCCTTTTCACCCCTCCACTTT.

This clone came up once. The genes are TRBV11-2 and TRBJ1-1, with 7 positions matching TRBD1. Losses at the gene ends were 4 bases for V and 10 bases for J; bases not matched to a gene: 9. CDR1 is SGHAT, CDR2 FQNNGV, per germline. The CDR3 contains 13 residues. CDR3 DNA: TGTGCCAGCAGCTCGGGACAGTGGGCCGGAGCTTTCTTT. It specifies CASSSGQWAGAFF.